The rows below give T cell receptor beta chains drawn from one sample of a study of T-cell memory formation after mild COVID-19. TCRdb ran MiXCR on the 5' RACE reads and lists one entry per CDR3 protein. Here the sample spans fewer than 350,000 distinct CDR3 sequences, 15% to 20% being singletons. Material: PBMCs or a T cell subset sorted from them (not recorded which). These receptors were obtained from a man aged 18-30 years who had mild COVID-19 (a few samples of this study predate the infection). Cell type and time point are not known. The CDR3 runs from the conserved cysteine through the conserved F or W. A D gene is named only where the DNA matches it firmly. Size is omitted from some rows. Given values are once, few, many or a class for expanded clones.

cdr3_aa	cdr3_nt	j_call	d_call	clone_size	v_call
CASSLAGGYNSPLHF	TGTGCCAGCAGTTTAGCAGGGGGTTATAATTCACCCCTCCACTTT	TRBJ1-6	.	.	TRBV12-3/TRBV12-4
CASSLGAGWRTGELFF	TGTGCCAGCAGTTTAGGCGCGGGGTGGAGGACCGGGGAGCTGTTTTTT	TRBJ2-2	.	few	TRBV12-3/TRBV12-4
CASSQQGQETQYF	TGTGCCAGCAGCCAACAGGGTCAGGAGACCCAGTACTTC	TRBJ2-5	.	.	TRBV3-1
CASSPRSGDTEAFF	TGTGCCAGCAGCCCTAGGTCAGGGGACACTGAAGCTTTCTTT	TRBJ1-1	.	.	TRBV4-2
CASSLGQNNYGYTF	TGTGCCAGCAGCTTGGGGCAGAATAACTATGGCTACACCTTC	TRBJ1-2	.	.	TRBV7-9
CASRIETSRPGTQYF	TGTGCCAGCAGGATAGAGACTAGCCGACCCGGGACCCAGTACTTC	TRBJ2-5	TRBD2	.	TRBV2
CASSLRLLLAGYDTGELFF	TGTGCCAGCAGCCTACGCCTCCTACTAGCGGGGTACGACACCGGGGAGCTGTTTTTT	TRBJ2-2	TRBD2	.	TRBV9
CASSQDGGLSGYTF	TGTGCCAGCAGCCAAGACGGGGGGCTGAGCGGCTACACCTTC	TRBJ1-2	.	.	TRBV3-1
CASSPLALLETQYF	TGTGCCAGCAGCCCCCTAGCGCTTTTGGAGACCCAGTACTTC	TRBJ2-5	.	few	TRBV28
CASSGSRQSTDTQYF	TGTGCCAGCTCAGGGTCGAGACAGAGCACAGATACGCAGTATTTT	TRBJ2-3	.	.	TRBV18
CASSPDGQATYEKLFF	TGCGCCAGCAGCCCCGATGGGCAGGCCACCTATGAAAAACTGTTTTTT	TRBJ1-4	.	few	TRBV4-3
CASSRRGTGLSEQYF	TGTGCCAGTAGTCGGCGGGGGACAGGGCTTAGCGAGCAGTACTTC	TRBJ2-7	TRBD1	.	TRBV19
CASSPTGRNTEAFF	TGTGCCAGCAGCCCTACGGGCCGGAACACTGAAGCTTTCTTT	TRBJ1-1	.	.	TRBV7-9
CASSKGTSGLNTGELFF	TGTGCCAGCAGCAAAGGGACTAGCGGCTTAAACACCGGGGAGCTGTTTTTT	TRBJ2-2	TRBD2	few	TRBV7-2
CASKGTENTGELFF	TGTGCCTCCAAGGGAACAGAGAACACCGGGGAGCTGTTTTTT	TRBJ2-2	.	few	TRBV24-1
CASSARGEQYF	TGTGCCAGCAGCGCAAGAGGGGAGCAGTACTTC	TRBJ2-7	.	few	TRBV11-2
CASILQGGRGSQHF	TGTGCCAGCATCTTACAGGGGGGGCGCGGGTCCCAGCATTTT	TRBJ1-5	TRBD1	few	TRBV6-6
CASSSQGVRDTQYF	TGTGCCAGCAGTTCTCAGGGGGTCCGGGATACGCAGTATTTT	TRBJ2-3	TRBD1	few	TRBV6-5
CASSTGAGNTIYF	TGTGCCAGCAGTACAGGGGCTGGAAACACCATATATTTT	TRBJ1-3	TRBD1	.	TRBV6-5
CASSLGDWPSTDTQYF	TGTGCCAGCAGCTTAGGGGACTGGCCAAGCACAGATACGCAGTATTTT	TRBJ2-3	.	few	TRBV5-8
CASTPGGAWDNEQFF	TGTGCCAGTACTCCAGGGGGGGCGTGGGACAATGAGCAGTTCTTC	TRBJ2-1	.	.	TRBV19
CASSFLKTGYTGELFF	TGTGCCAGCAGCTTCCTAAAGACAGGGTACACCGGGGAGCTGTTTTTT	TRBJ2-2	TRBD1	many	TRBV5-5